Shown below are 23 T cell receptor beta chains from a single sample sequenced in a study of blood T cell repertoires in COVID-19. Profiled with immunoSEQ multiplex PCR; TCRdb holds only in-frame clones, not every one. The sample shows about 190,000 clones, approximately 84% of them seen only once. Sequences were obtained from peripheral blood. The receptor set was obtained from an older woman with active or convalescent COVID-19.

The chain is built from TRBV6-5 and TRBJ2-1; 9 positions agree with TRBD2. The CDR3 has 15 amino acids. J lost 7 bases, V lost 7 bases, and 11 bases had no gene match. The germline V gene encodes CDR1 MNHEY and CDR2 SVGAGI. The DNA of the CDR3 is TGTGCCAGCAACCCGCGCGGGAGGGCCCGGAATGAGCAGTTCTTC. Protein: CASNPRGRARNEQFF.

The rearrangement uses TRBV28 and TRBJ2-5, with TRBD2 identical over 10 bases. V was pared by 8 bases and J by 1 base, with 10 bases of the junction left unmatched. Germline CDR1 MDHEN, CDR2 SYDVKM. This CDR3 has 16 amino acids. CDR3 region: CASQREGTTSQETQYF. The CDR3 region has the DNA TGTGCCAGCCAGCGGGAGGGTACGACCTCCCAAGAGACCCAGTACTTC.

The chain links TRBV20-1 to TRBJ1-1; a weak D match, TRBD1 (6 bases). This CDR3 is built from 15 residues. CDR1 is DFQATT, CDR2 SNEGSKA, per germline (reference sequence). The V end lost 3 bases, the J end lost 1 base, and 15 bases lay between the germline ends. The CDR3, as DNA: TGCAGTGCTAGTAAAGTGGGGGGGCGGAACACTGAAGCTTTCTTT. This gives the protein CSASKVGGRNTEAFF.

This clone was recorded once. The V call is TRBV19, the J call TRBJ2-7; a weak D match, TRBD2 (5 bases). CDR1 is LNHDA, CDR2 SQIVND, per germline (reference sequence). The CDR3 contains 16 residues. The ends were cut back, 0 bases at V and 2 bases at J, with 14 bases in the middle. The CDR3 region is CASSIDGFRGTYEQYF. In DNA form, the CDR3 reads TGTGCCAGTAGTATAGATGGTTTTCGGGGAACCTACGAGCAGTACTTC.

The chain combines TRBV5-4 with TRBJ2-7; 9 bases line up with TRBD2. Germline loops: CDR1 SGHNT, CDR2 YYREEE (reference sequence). With 4 bases clipped from V and 1 base from J, the junction kept 15 bases outside the gene matches. This CDR3 comprises 18 residues. The CDR3 region has the DNA TGTGCCAGCAGCCCCAAGGCAGCGGGAGGCCCCAGATCCTACGAGCAGTACTTC. Translation gives CASSPKAAGGPRSYEQYF.

The chain is built from TRBV11-2 and TRBJ2-5; the D is unclear. The CDR3 consists of 12 residues. CDR1 is SGHAT and CDR2 is FQNNGV in the germline V gene. V was cut by 0 bases and J by 5 bases, with 4 bases left in between. The chain's CDR3 is CASSLDVETQYF. The CDR3 DNA reads as TGTGCCAGCAGCTTAGACGTGGAGACCCAGTACTTC.

This clone was picked up a small number of times. The chain joins TRBV18 to TRBJ1-5; 10 bases agree with TRBD1. J was trimmed by 4 bases and V by 6 bases; bases with no gene match: 9. This CDR3 spans 16 amino acids. Germline V CDR1 and CDR2: KGHSH, LQKENI. The CDR3 DNA reads TGTGCCAGCTCGACGCCGGGACAGGGGAGGAATCAGCCCCAGCATTTT. Encoded protein: CASSTPGQGRNQPQHF.

The chain couples TRBV27 to TRBJ2-1; 9 bases map to TRBD1. Germline V CDR1 and CDR2: MNHEY, SMNVEV (reference sequence). The CDR3 runs 20 residues. V lost 5 bases and J lost 0; bases outside the gene matches: 17. The CDR3 here is CASSITPGQGLISSYNEQFF. CDR3 sequence (DNA): TGTGCCAGCAGTATAACTCCGGGACAGGGCTTGATCAGCTCCTACAATGAGCAGTTCTTC.

The chain is built from TRBV5-6 and TRBJ1-5; D uncertain. V was trimmed by 3 bases and J by 0 bases, leaving 10 bases between them. This CDR3 contains 15 residues. The germline V gene has CDR1 SGHDT and CDR2 YYEEEE. CDR3 sequence reads: CASSYRWASNQPQHF. CDR3 nucleotide sequence: TGTGCCAGCAGCTACCGTTGGGCTAGCAATCAGCCCCAGCATTTT. Using reference TRBV5-6 and TRBJ1-5 for the parts outside the CDR3, the full variable domain is DAGVTQSPTHLIKTRGQQVTLRCSPKSGHDTVSWYQQALGQGPQFIFQYYEEEERQRGNFPDRFSGHQFPNYSSELNVNALLLGDSALYLCASSYRWASNQPQHFGDGTRLSIL.

This chain uses TRBV5-1 with TRBJ2-1; the D is unclear. The CDR3 runs to 15 residues. The germline V gene has CDR1 SGHRS and CDR2 YFSETQ. V was cut by 4 bases and J by 4 bases, with 15 bases left in between. The CDR3 bases are TGCGCCAGCAGCCTACCACAAGCCGGGTACAATGAGCAGTTCTTC. This gives the protein CASSLPQAGYNEQFF.

The chain is built from TRBV5-4 and TRBJ2-5; D is possibly TRBD2 (7 bases). Germline CDR1 SGHNT, CDR2 YYREEE (reference sequence). The CDR3 is 15 residues long. V lost 4 bases, J lost 2 bases, and 15 bases lay in between. CDR3 amino acids: CASSGGGWSQETQYF. CDR3 DNA: TGTGCCAGCAGCGGGGGGGGCTGGTCACAAGAGACCCAGTACTTC.

This clone was observed a single time. This sequence joins TRBV27 and TRBJ1-6; 7 bases match TRBD1. This CDR3 is 14 amino acids long. The ends lost 5 bases at V and 9 bases at J; junction bases unmatched: 7. Germline-derived CDR1 and CDR2 are MNHEY and SMNVEV (reference sequence). In DNA, the CDR3 is TGTGCCAGCAGTAAGAGGCAGGGGGGTTCACCCCTCCACTTT. Protein product: CASSKRQGGSPLHF.

This chain uses TRBV5-4 with TRBJ1-4; perhaps TRBD1 as D (5 bases). V was shortened by 0 bases and J by 2 bases, with 8 bases between the two germline ends. CDR3 length equals 15 residues. Germline V gene lookup returns CDR1 SGHNT and CDR2 YYREEE (reference sequence). The CDR3 DNA follows: TGTGCCAGCAGCTTGGACAGGAGCACTAATGAAAAACTGTTTTTT. Its protein is CASSLDRSTNEKLFF. The whole variable domain, remainder taken from reference TRBV5-4 and TRBJ1-4, is ETGVTQSPTHLIKTRGQQVTLRCSSQSGHNTVSWYQQALGQGPQFIFQYYREEENGRGNFPPRFSGLQFPNYSSELNVNALELDDSALYLCASSLDRSTNEKLFFGSGTQLSVL.

Note on this clone: Other DNA sequences in the sample encode the same CDR3. V is TRBV9 and J is TRBJ1-4; D gene ambiguous. The germline gives CDR1 SGDLS, CDR2 YYNGEE. Trimming removed 0 bases at V and 0 bases at J, with 6 bases between. The CDR3 has 15 amino acids. The CDR3 reads CASSVGGATNEKLFF. The CDR3 nucleotides read TGTGCCAGCAGCGTAGGGGGAGCAACTAATGAAAAACTGTTTTTT.

V is TRBV6-6 and J is TRBJ1-1, with TRBD1 matching over 9 bases. CDR3 length equals 14 residues. Germline trimming cut 1 base from V and 4 bases from J; bases unmatched to any gene: 1. Germline lookup yields CDR1 MNHNY and CDR2 SVGAGI (reference sequence). CDR3 region: CASSYLTGGTEAFF. The CDR3 DNA reads TGTGCCAGCAGTTACTTGACAGGGGGCACTGAAGCTTTCTTT.

This clone was counted a few times. This sequence joins TRBV7-9 and TRBJ2-5; 12 positions agree with TRBD2. The ends lost 6 bases at V and 2 bases at J; junction bases unmatched: 7. The CDR3 extends over 16 amino acids. Germline CDR1 and CDR2: SEHNR and FQNEAQ (reference sequence). The CDR3, as DNA: TGTGCCAGCAGTTACGGACTAGCGGGACCACAAGAGACCCAGTACTTC. Translating gives CASSYGLAGPQETQYF.

The rearrangement links TRBV5-1 to TRBJ2-3; TRBD1 matches at 7 bases. The CDR3 is made up of 14 amino acids. Germline V gene data show CDR1 as SGHRS and CDR2 as YFSETQ. The V gene end was trimmed by 7 bases and the J gene end by 2 bases; junction bases not matched to a gene: 7. The CDR3 DNA is TGCGCCAGCTTAGGGGGCATGAACACAGATACGCAGTATTTT. This gives the protein CASLGGMNTDTQYF.

This clone occurred once. The CDR3 sequence: CASSLRTGGYTGELFF. The CDR3 nucleotides read TGTGCCAGCAGCTTGCGGACAGGGGGCTACACCGGGGAGCTGTTTTTT. The chain couples TRBV5-6 to TRBJ2-2; TRBD1 matches 11 bases. The CDR3 consists of 16 residues. Germline assignment: CDR1 SGHDT and CDR2 YYEEEE. Trimming at V came to 1 base and at J to 3 bases, leaving 2 bases not matched to a gene.

The V and J genes are TRBV5-1 and TRBJ2-2; D remains ambiguous. Between the trimmed V and J ends, which lost 2 bases and 4 bases, there was a span of 15 bases. This CDR3 is 16 amino acids long. The germline gives CDR1 SGHRS, CDR2 YFSETQ. The CDR3 protein is CASSFPTVYVTGELFF. CDR3 nucleotide sequence: TGCGCCAGCAGCTTTCCAACCGTCTATGTCACCGGGGAGCTGTTTTTT.

V usage is TRBV19 and J usage is TRBJ1-4; no clear D. Germline V gene sequence: CDR1 LNHDA, CDR2 SQIVND (reference sequence). The V and J ends lost 5 bases and 8 bases respectively, with 18 bases between them. This CDR3 is 15 amino acids long. CDR3 region: CASSARPGSWEKLFF. For the CDR3, the DNA is TGTGCCAGTAGTGCAAGACCGGGGTCGTGGGAAAAACTGTTTTTT. Complete variable domain (other parts from reference TRBV19 and TRBJ1-4): DGGITQSPKYLFRKEGQNVTLSCEQNLNHDAMYWYRQDPGQGLRLIYYSQIVNDFQKGDIAEGYSVSREKKESFPLTVTSAQKNPTAFYLCASSARPGSWEKLFFGSGTQLSVL.

This chain joins TRBV5-6 and TRBJ1-2; unclear D gene. This CDR3 is 16 amino acids long. Germline assignment: CDR1 SGHDT and CDR2 YYEEEE. With 0 bases removed from V and 0 bases from J, the gap between germline ends came to 12 bases. CDR3 sequence (DNA): TGTGCCAGCAGCTTGGCGGCGCGGCCAGCTAACTATGGCTACACCTTC. Translation: CASSLAARPANYGYTF.

The rearrangement joins TRBV21-1 to TRBJ2-1; the D call of TRBD2 is as the table states it, not checked on the DNA. TRBV21-1 is described as a pseudogene. This CDR3 is 18 amino acids long. The CDR3 here is CASGNGLAGDGLVGEQFF. As DNA, the CDR3 is TGTGCCAGCGGGAACGGACTAGCGGGAGATGGGTTGGTCGGTGAGCAGTTCTTC.

The chain uses TRBV5-1 and TRBJ1-5; TRBD1 aligns across 9 bases. V lost 5 bases to trimming and J lost 4 bases; unmatched junction nucleotides: 7. The CDR3 length is 15 residues. Germline CDR1 reads SGHRS; CDR2 reads YFSETQ. For the CDR3, the DNA is TGCGCCAGCAGACTGGGACAGGGTGAAAATCAGCCCCAGCATTTT. Protein sequence: CASRLGQGENQPQHF.